Sequencing of this TCR beta chain was carried out in a study of blood T cell repertoires in COVID-19. Study overall: Specimens from acute and convalescent COVID-19 originated in the United States, Italy and Spain.

The CDR3 covers 15 residues. Germline V CDR1 and CDR2: SGHAT, FQDESV (reference sequence). Trimming took off 2 bases at V and 5 bases at J, with 14 bases between the two ends. Under the authors' procedure: Estimated nucleated cell counts came from reference gene primer amplification. Produced via immunoSEQ multiplex PCR; TCRdb's table is partial and in-frame only. V, J and clone size were drawn from that table, and D and trimming were deduced from the DNA. This table has 98,000 or so clones, about 86% appearing once. This chain links TRBV11-1 with TRBJ2-3; maybe TRBD2 (6 bases). This sequence originates from an elderly woman with active or convalescent COVID-19. Sequencing was carried out using peripheral blood. This CDR3 reads CASSLIAPGVDTQYF. In nucleotides, the CDR3 is TGTGCCAGCAGCTTAATCGCGCCGGGAGTAGATACGCAGTATTTT. Full variable domain (rest looked up from reference TRBV11-1 and TRBJ2-3): EAEVAQSPRYKITEKSQAVAFWCDPISGHATLYWYRQILGQGPELLVQFQDESVVDDSQLPKDRFSAERLKGVDSTLKIQPAELGDSAMYLCASSLIAPGVDTQYFGPGTRLTVL.